These 25 T cell receptor beta chains came from one sample sequenced in a study of T cells in Graves' hyperthyroidism and ophthalmopathy. What was amplified from RNA transcripts were TCR beta CDR3 regions. Carried out on the TCR CDR3, a first-round RT-PCR used the HTBI primer set. TCRdb re-analysed the multiplex PCR reads in MiXCR, keeping a single row per CDR3 protein. The sample holds 690,000 or so distinct CDR3 sequences; approximately 19% are singletons and the top ten take 16%. The sample consisted of blood. The receptors here all came from a woman in her 50s with Graves' hyperthyroidism that later progressed to Graves' ophthalmopathy.

The V gene is TRBV5-4, the J gene TRBJ1-4; unclear D gene. The germline gives CDR1 SGHNT, CDR2 YYREEE (reference sequence). The length of the CDR3 is 15 residues. The V end lost 1 base, the J end lost 7 bases, and 14 bases lay between the germline ends. The CDR3 DNA sequence: TGTGCCAGCAGCTTGCTAGGGCTGCCGTCTGAAAAACTGTTTTTT. Its protein product is CASSLLGLPSEKLFF.

The V and J genes are TRBV6-1 and TRBJ1-2, with D possibly TRBD1 on 6 matching bases. Germline CDR1 is MNHNS and CDR2 is SASEGT. V lost 8 bases and J lost 1, with 8 bases in between. CDR3 length: 12 amino acids. CDR3 loop: CASLDSNYGYTF. The CDR3 nucleotides read TGTGCCAGCCTGGACAGTAACTATGGCTACACCTTC.

This clonotype was detected many times. The chain uses TRBV5-8 and TRBJ2-3, with 14 bases aligning to TRBD2. V lost 4 bases, J lost 3 bases, and 7 bases stayed unmatched. The CDR3 has 17 residues. The germline gives CDR1 SGHTS, CDR2 YDEGEE. CDR3 region: CASSLRLAGGPTDTQYF. The CDR3 bases are TGTGCCAGCAGCCTCCGACTAGCGGGGGGGCCGACAGATACGCAGTATTTT. Full variable domain (missing parts from reference TRBV5-8 and TRBJ2-3): EAGVTQSPTHLIKTRGQQATLRCSPISGHTSVYWYQQALGLGLQFLLWYDEGEERNRGNFPPRFSGRQFPNYSSELNVNALELEDSALYLCASSLRLAGGPTDTQYFGPGTRLTVL.

This clonotype appeared many times. The chain has TRBV7-3 and TRBJ2-1; TRBD1 or TRBD2 may be the D gene (6 bases each). The CDR3 length is 15 residues. V lost 5 bases, J lost 1 base, and 12 bases lay in between. The germline V gene encodes CDR1 SGHTA and CDR2 FQGTGA. The CDR3 loop reads CASSLTGTSYNEQFF. The CDR3 DNA is TGTGCCAGCAGCCTTACAGGGACTTCCTACAATGAGCAGTTCTTC.

V usage is TRBV19 and J usage is TRBJ1-2; D might be TRBD1 (6 bases). Trimming left V 7 bases short and J 5 bases short, with 23 bases between. This CDR3 is 16 amino acids long. CDR1 is LNHDA, CDR2 SQIVND, per germline (reference sequence). CDR3 residues: CASKGTQDDGQYGYTF. The DNA of the CDR3 is TGTGCCAGTAAGGGGACACAAGATGACGGACAGTATGGCTACACCTTC.

The CDR3: CASSPGNVNYGYTF. Here the CDR3 DNA reads TGTGCCAGCAGCCCGGGGAACGTTAACTATGGCTACACCTTC. This chain links TRBV7-8 with TRBJ1-2, with D uncertain. The germline V and J ends were trimmed by 5 bases and 1 base, with 11 bases remaining between them. Germline lookup yields CDR1 SGHVS and CDR2 FQNEAQ. The CDR3 runs 14 residues.

This clonotype has ten or more counts. This chain connects TRBV6-1 to TRBJ1-2; 7 nucleotides match TRBD1. The CDR3 length is 15 residues. CDR1 and CDR2 (germline): MNHNS, SASEGT. Losses at the gene ends were 7 bases for V and 4 bases for J; bases not matched to a gene: 12. CDR3 DNA sequence: TGTGCCAGCATCCCCGGTGAGGGGGCAGTCTATGGCTACACCTTC. It yields the protein CASIPGEGAVYGYTF.

This clonotype has only a few counts. This sequence joins TRBV29-1 and TRBJ1-2; D is possibly TRBD1 (5 bases). The germline V gene encodes CDR1 SQVTM and CDR2 ANQGSEA. This CDR3 comprises 17 residues. V was clipped by 3 bases and J by 1 base, with 21 bases between them. The CDR3 sequence: CSVDEVWGHYFNYGYTF. Here the CDR3 DNA reads TGCAGCGTTGATGAGGTCTGGGGCCACTACTTTAACTATGGCTACACCTTC.

The chain has TRBV19 and TRBJ1-1; no firm D call. The ends were cut back, 3 bases at V and 7 bases at J, with 12 bases in the middle. The germline gives CDR1 LNHDA, CDR2 SQIVND (reference sequence). CDR3 length: 13 residues. The DNA of the CDR3 is TGTGCCAGTAGTATGATCACCGCCTATGAAGCTTTCTTT. Its protein is CASSMITAYEAFF.

This clonotype was picked up many times. The junction departs from the called germline gene at one end, perhaps through a read error. This sequence joins TRBV11-2 and TRBJ1-1; D is perhaps TRBD1 (6 bases). In germline, CDR1 is SGHAT, CDR2 FQNNGV. The CDR3 loop spans 14 amino acids. The CDR3 here is CASSLLTGNAEAFF. In DNA, the CDR3 is TGTGCCAGCAGCTTGCTAACAGGGAACGCTGAAGCTTTCTTT.

This clonotype occurred many times. CDR3 protein: CASRNPGVSNQPQHF. CDR3 in DNA: TGCGCCAGCAGGAACCCGGGGGTTAGCAATCAGCCCCAGCATTTT. The V and J genes are TRBV5-1 and TRBJ1-5; a weak D match, TRBD1 (5 bases). The V end lost 5 bases, the J end lost 0 bases, and 12 bases lay between the germline ends. The CDR3 consists of 15 residues. Germline CDR1 is SGHRS and CDR2 is YFSETQ. Full variable domain (remainder filled in from reference TRBV5-1 and TRBJ1-5): KAGVTQTPRYLIKTRGQQVTLSCSPISGHRSVSWYQQTPGQGLQFLFEYFSETQRNKGNFPGRFSGRQFSNSRSEMNVSTLELGDSALYLCASRNPGVSNQPQHFGDGTRLSIL.

This rearrangement joins TRBV7-9 to TRBJ1-1; maybe TRBD1 (5 bases). Trimming pared 3 bases from V and 11 bases from J, leaving 13 bases between. Germline CDR1 is SEHNR and CDR2 is FQNEAQ (reference sequence). The CDR3 has 12 residues. The CDR3, as DNA: TGTGCCAGCAGCTTGGGGGAGATCGGGGCTTTCTTT. It codes for CASSLGEIGAFF.

In this sample, this clonotype turned up a few times. The J gene is TRBJ1-1, the V gene TRBV9; possibly TRBD1 for D (5 bases). This CDR3 is 14 amino acids long. Germline V gene lookup returns CDR1 SGDLS and CDR2 YYNGEE. V was clipped by 4 bases and J by 3 bases, with 13 bases between them. In DNA, the CDR3 is TGTGCCAGCAGCCAGGGTGGAGCACACACTGAAGCTTTCTTT. It yields the protein CASSQGGAHTEAFF.

This clonotype was seen only a few times. V gene TRBV29-1 combines with J gene TRBJ1-2; 10 bases agree with TRBD1. This CDR3 region has 13 residues. Looked up from germline, CDR1 is SQVTM and CDR2 is ANQGSEA. Losses at the gene ends were 5 bases for V and 4 bases for J; bases not matched to a gene: 4. CDR3: CSVPTGGPYGYTF. The CDR3, as DNA: TGCAGCGTTCCGACAGGGGGCCCCTATGGCTACACCTTC.

The chain employs TRBV27 and TRBJ2-5, with 9 bases aligning to TRBD1. V lost 4 bases and J lost 5; bases outside the gene matches: 8. The germline gives CDR1 MNHEY, CDR2 SMNVEV (reference sequence). This CDR3 comprises 15 residues. In DNA, the CDR3 is TGTGCCAGCAGTTCTACGACAGGGGGATATGAGACCCAGTACTTC. Protein sequence: CASSSTTGGYETQYF.

A note on this clonotype: It may be a read error: a sequence one base away is much more abundant. The gene calls are TRBV28 and TRBJ2-5; no clear D. This CDR3 spans 14 amino acids. Germline loops: CDR1 MDHEN, CDR2 SYDVKM. The CDR3 DNA reads TGTGCCAGCAGTTTCCAAGTTCCAGGAGAGACCGAGTACTTC. Amino acid sequence: CASSFQVPGETEYF.

In its sample, this clonotype was seen a few times. In nucleotides, the CDR3 is TGTGCCAGCAGTGCCACCGTAAGTCAATACAATGAGCAGTTCTTC. Residues: CASSATVSQYNEQFF. The chain carries TRBV9 and TRBJ2-1; D unclear. Trimming shortened V by 5 bases and J by 4 bases, and 16 bases separated the two germline ends. This CDR3 has 15 amino acids. CDR1 and CDR2 (germline): SGDLS, YYNGEE.

The V gene is TRBV20-1, the J gene TRBJ2-5; 15 bases line up with TRBD2. CDR1 DFQATT and CDR2 SNEGSKA come from the germline V gene (reference sequence). The CDR3 has 15 residues. V was pared by 4 bases and J by 4 bases, with 4 bases of the junction left unmatched. CDR3 bases: TGCAGTGCTATTGGACTAGCGGGGGGGGGAGAGACCCAGTACTTC. It translates to CSAIGLAGGGETQYF.

This clonotype showed up many times. The chain employs TRBV2 and TRBJ1-4; D ambiguous. CDR1 SNHLY and CDR2 FYNNEI come from the germline V gene. Trimming took off 8 bases at V and 0 bases at J, with 10 bases between the two ends. The CDR3 totals 14 residues. CDR3 coding DNA: TGTGCCAGCGTACGGGAAGCAACTAATGAAAAACTGTTTTTT. Its translation is CASVREATNEKLFF.

The chain joins TRBV27 to TRBJ2-7; D is undetermined. There are 16 residues in the CDR3. Per the germline V gene, CDR1 is MNHEY and CDR2 is SMNVEV (reference sequence). Trimming left V 8 bases short and J 3 bases short, with 23 bases between. The CDR3 DNA sequence: TGTGCCAGCGGGTTTCCCAGAAGAGGAGAAAACTACGAGCAGTACTTC. Protein: CASGFPRRGENYEQYF.

The chain has TRBV6-1 and TRBJ2-5, with 9 nucleotides matching TRBD2. Looked up from germline, CDR1 is MNHNS and CDR2 is SASEGT. This CDR3 contains 14 residues. After removal of 9 bases from V and 5 bases from J, the junction contained 10 bases not matched to a gene. The CDR3 sequence is CASRIGLATETQYF. The CDR3 DNA sequence: TGTGCCAGTCGGATCGGACTAGCGACGGAGACCCAGTACTTC.

This clonotype has more than one count but fewer than ten. The rearrangement joins TRBV12-3 or TRBV12-4 to TRBJ1-4; D gene unclear. The CDR3 is 17 residues long. Trimming pared 6 bases from V and 0 bases from J, leaving 17 bases between. The CDR3 DNA reads TGTGCCAGCAGCTCCGACTTCCTTCCGGCAACTAATGAAAAACTGTTTTTT. Encoded protein: CASSSDFLPATNEKLFF.

The rearrangement links TRBV2 to TRBJ1-6, with 8 nucleotides matching TRBD1. The CDR3 length is 14 residues. Trimming cost V 7 bases and J 6 bases; bases outside gene matches: 5. Germline V CDR1 and CDR2: SNHLY, FYNNEI. The CDR3 is CASTFDRGNSPLHF. DNA for the CDR3: TGTGCCAGCACCTTCGACAGGGGTAATTCACCCCTCCACTTT.

This clonotype was seen a few times. This chain uses TRBV6-5 with TRBJ1-2, with 7 bases lining up with TRBD1. The germline gives CDR1 MNHEY, CDR2 SVGAGI. V lost 2 bases, J lost 3 bases, and 6 bases stayed unmatched. The CDR3 contains 15 residues. The CDR3, as DNA: TGTGCCAGCAGTTACATGCAGGGGGAAGACTATGGCTACACCTTC. Residues: CASSYMQGEDYGYTF.

The chain links TRBV4-1 to TRBJ2-5; a possible D gene is TRBD2 (6 bases). V was clipped by 4 bases and J by 4 bases, with 19 bases between them. The CDR3 has 16 residues. The germline gives CDR1 MGHRA, CDR2 YSYEKL. CDR3 protein: CASSPEGGSSPETQYF. CDR3 nucleotide sequence: TGCGCCAGCAGCCCTGAGGGAGGCAGCTCTCCAGAGACCCAGTACTTC.